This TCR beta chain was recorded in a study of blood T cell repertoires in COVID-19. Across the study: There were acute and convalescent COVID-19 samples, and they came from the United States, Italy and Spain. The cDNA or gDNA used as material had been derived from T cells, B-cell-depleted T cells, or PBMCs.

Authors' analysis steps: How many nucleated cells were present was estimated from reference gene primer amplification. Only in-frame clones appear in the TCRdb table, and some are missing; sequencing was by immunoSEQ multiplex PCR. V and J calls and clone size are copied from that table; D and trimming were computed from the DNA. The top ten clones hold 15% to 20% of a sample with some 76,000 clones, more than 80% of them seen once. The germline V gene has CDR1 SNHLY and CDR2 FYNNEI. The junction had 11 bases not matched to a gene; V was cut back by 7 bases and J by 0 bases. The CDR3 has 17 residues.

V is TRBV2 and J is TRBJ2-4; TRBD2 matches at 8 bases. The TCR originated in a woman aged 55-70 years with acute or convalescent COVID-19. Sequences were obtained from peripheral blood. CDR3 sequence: CASISGGNTLAKNIQYF. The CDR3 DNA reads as TGTGCCAGCATTTCGGGGGGGAACACCTTAGCCAAAAACATTCAGTACTTC.